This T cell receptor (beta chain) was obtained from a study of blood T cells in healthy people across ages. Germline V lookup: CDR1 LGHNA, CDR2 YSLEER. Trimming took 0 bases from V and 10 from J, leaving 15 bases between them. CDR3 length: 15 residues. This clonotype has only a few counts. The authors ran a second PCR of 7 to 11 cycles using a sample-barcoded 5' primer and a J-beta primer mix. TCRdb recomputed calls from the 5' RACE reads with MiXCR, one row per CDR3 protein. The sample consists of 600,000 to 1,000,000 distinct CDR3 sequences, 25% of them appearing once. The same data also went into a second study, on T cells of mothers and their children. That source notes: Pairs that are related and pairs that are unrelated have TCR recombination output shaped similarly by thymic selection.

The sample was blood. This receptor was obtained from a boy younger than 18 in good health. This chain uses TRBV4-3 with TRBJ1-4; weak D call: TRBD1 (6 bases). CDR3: CASSQDRGSGGKLFF. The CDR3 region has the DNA TGCGCCAGCAGCCAAGATAGGGGGTCGGGGGGAAAACTGTTTTTT.